This T cell receptor beta chain was observed in a study of neurological immune-mediated disorders. On this clonotype: Its ends do not fully match the called genes, so a read error is possible.

This CDR3 spans 15 amino acids. Germline V lookup: CDR1 MGHRA, CDR2 YSYEKL. In TCRdb, the 5' RACE reads were re-called with MiXCR into one record per CDR3 protein. Counted here are approximately 74,000 distinct CDR3 sequences, 5.2% occurring once; the ten biggest clones make up just under 7.5%. The receptor comes from a man younger than 35 with multiple sclerosis. V usage is TRBV4-1 and J usage is TRBJ1-5; the D gene is possibly TRBD1 (6 bases). Sequencing used PBMCs. CDR3 sequence: CASSQEAQGNQPQNF. CDR3 DNA: TGCGCCAGCAGCCAAGAGGCACAGGGTAATCAGCCCCAGAATTTT.